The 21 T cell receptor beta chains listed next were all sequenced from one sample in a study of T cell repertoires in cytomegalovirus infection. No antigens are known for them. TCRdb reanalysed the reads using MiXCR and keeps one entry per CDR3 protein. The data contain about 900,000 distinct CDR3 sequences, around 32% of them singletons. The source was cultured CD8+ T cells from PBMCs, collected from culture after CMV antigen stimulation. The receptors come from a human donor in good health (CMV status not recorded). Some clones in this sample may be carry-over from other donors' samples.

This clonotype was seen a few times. CDR3 protein: CASSSSGVHEQFF. The CDR3 nucleotides read TGTGCCAGCAGCTCCTCAGGGGTCCATGAGCAGTTCTTC. The rearrangement joins TRBV7-6 to TRBJ2-1; tentatively, D is TRBD1 (6 bases). The CDR3 has 13 residues. Germline V gives CDR1 SGHVS, CDR2 FNYEAQ. V was clipped by 4 bases and J by 8 bases, with 12 bases between them.

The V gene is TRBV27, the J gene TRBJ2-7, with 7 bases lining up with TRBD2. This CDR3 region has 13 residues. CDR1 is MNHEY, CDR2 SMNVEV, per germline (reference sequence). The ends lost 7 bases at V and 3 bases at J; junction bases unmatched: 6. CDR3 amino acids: CASTGRGFYEQYF. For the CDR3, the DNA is TGTGCCAGCACAGGGAGGGGATTCTACGAGCAGTACTTC.

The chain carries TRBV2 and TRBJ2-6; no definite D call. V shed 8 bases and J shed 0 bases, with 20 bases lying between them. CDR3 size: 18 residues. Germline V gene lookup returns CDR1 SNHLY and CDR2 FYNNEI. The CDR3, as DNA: TGTGCCAGCCTGGATCGGTTGAGATACAACTCTGGGGCCAACGTCCTGACTTTC. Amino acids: CASLDRLRYNSGANVLTF.

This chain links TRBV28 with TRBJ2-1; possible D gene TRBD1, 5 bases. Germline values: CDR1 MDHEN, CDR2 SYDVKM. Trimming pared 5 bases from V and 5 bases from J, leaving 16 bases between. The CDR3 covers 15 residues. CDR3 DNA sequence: TGTGCCAGCAGTACACATTCCGACAGCCACAATGAGCAGTTCTTC. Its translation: CASSTHSDSHNEQFF.

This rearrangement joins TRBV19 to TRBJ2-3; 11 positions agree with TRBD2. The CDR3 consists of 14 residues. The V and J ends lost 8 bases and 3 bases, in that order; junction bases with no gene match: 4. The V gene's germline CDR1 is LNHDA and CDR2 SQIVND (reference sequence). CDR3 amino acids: CASQTSGATDTQYF. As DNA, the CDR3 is TGTGCCAGTCAGACTAGCGGGGCGACAGATACGCAGTATTTT. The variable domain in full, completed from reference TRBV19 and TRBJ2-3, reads DGGITQSPKYLFRKEGQNVTLSCEQNLNHDAMYWYRQDPGQGLRLIYYSQIVNDFQKGDIAEGYSVSREKKESFPLTVTSAQKNPTAFYLCASQTSGATDTQYFGPGTRLTVL.

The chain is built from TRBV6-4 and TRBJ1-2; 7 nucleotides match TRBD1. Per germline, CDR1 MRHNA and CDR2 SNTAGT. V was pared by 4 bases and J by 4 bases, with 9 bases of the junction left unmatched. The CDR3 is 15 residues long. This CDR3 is CASSASPDRAYGYTF. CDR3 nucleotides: TGTGCCAGCAGTGCGTCCCCTGACAGGGCCTATGGCTACACCTTC.

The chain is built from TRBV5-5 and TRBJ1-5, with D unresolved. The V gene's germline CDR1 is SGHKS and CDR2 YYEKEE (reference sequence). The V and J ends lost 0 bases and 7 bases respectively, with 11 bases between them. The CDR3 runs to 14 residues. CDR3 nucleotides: TGTGCCAGCAGCTTGGTTGGCCCGGCGCAGCCCCAGCATTTT. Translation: CASSLVGPAQPQHF.

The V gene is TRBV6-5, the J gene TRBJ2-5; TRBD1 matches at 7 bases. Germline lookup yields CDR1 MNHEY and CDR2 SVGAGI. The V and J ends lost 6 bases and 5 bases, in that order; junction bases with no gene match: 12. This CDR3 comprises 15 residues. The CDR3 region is CASRPGTVWWETQYF. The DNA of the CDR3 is TGTGCCAGCAGGCCCGGGACAGTGTGGTGGGAGACCCAGTACTTC.

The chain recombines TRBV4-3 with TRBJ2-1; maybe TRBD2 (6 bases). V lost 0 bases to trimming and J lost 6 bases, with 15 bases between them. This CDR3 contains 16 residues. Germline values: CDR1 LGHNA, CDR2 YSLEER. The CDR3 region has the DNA TGCGCCAGCAGCCAAGATTGGCTAGCGATCAGCAATGAGCAGTTCTTC. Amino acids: CASSQDWLAISNEQFF.

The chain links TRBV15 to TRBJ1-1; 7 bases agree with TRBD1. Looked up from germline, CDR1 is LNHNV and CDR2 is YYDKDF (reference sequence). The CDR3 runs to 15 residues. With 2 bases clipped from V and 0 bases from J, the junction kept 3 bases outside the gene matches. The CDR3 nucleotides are TGTGCCACCAGCAGACCCAGGGGGTTGAACACTGAAGCTTTCTTT. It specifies CATSRPRGLNTEAFF.

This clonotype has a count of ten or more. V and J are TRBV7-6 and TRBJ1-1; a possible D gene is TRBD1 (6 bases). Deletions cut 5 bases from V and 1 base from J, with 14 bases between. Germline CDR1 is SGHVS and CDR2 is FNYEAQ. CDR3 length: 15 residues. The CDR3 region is CASSRTGQWNTEAFF. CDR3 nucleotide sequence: TGTGCCAGCAGCCGCACCGGACAGTGGAACACTGAAGCTTTCTTT.

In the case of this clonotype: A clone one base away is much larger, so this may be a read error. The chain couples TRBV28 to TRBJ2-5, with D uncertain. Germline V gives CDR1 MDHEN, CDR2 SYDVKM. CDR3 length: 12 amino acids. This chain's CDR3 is CVSSPEGETQYF. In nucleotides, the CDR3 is TGTGTCAGCAGTCCAGAAGGGGAGACCCAGTACTTC.

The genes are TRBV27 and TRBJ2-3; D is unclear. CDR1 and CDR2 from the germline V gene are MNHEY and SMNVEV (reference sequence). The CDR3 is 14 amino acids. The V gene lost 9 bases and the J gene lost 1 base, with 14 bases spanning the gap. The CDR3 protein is CASSRRSRTDTQYF. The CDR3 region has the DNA TGTGCCAGTTCGAGGCGATCCCGCACAGATACGCAGTATTTT.

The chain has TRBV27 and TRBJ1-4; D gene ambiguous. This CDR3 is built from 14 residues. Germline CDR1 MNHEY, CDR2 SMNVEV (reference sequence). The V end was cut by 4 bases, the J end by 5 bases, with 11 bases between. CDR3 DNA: TGTGCCAGCAGTTCGGGGTCCCTCAATGAAAAACTGTTTTTT. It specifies CASSSGSLNEKLFF.

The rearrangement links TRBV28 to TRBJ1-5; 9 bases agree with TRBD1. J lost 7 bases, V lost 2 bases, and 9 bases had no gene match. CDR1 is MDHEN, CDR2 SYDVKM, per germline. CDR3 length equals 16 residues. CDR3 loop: CASSLADDRGEQPQHF. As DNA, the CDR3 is TGTGCCAGCAGTTTAGCCGACGACAGGGGGGAACAGCCCCAGCATTTT.

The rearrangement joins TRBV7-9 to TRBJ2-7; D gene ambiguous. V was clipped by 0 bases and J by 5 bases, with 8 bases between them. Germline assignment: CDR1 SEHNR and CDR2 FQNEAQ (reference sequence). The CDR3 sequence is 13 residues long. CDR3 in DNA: TGTGCCAGCAGCTTAGCCTCACAGAACGAGCAGTACGTC. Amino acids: CASSLASQNEQYV.

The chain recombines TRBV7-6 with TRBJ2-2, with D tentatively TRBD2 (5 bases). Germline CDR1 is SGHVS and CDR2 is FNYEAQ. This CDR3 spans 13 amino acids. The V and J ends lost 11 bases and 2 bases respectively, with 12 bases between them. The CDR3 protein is CAVLGGNTGELFF. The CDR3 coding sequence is TGTGCCGTCCTCGGAGGCAACACCGGGGAGCTGTTTTTT. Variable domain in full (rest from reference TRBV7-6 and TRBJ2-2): GAGVSQSPRYKVTKRGQDVALRCDPISGHVSLYWYRQALGQGPEFLTYFNYEAQQDKSGLPNDRFSAERPEGSISTLTIQRTEQRDSAMYRCAVLGGNTGELFFGEGSRLTVL.

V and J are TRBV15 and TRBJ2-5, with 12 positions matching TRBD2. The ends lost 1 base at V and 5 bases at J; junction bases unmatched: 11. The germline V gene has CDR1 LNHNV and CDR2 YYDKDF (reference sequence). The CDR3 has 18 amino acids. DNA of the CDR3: TGTGCCACCAGCAGAGTTAGACTAGCGGGGGCCCGGTGGGAGACCCAGTACTTC. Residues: CATSRVRLAGARWETQYF.

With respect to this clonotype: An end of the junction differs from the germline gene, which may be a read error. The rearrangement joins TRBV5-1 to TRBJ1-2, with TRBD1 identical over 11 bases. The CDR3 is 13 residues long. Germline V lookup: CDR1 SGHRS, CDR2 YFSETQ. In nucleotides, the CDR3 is TGTGCCAGCAGCTTGGGGTTGGACAGGGGGCTGATCTTC. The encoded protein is CASSLGLDRGLIF. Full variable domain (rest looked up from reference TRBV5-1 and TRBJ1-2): KAGVTQTPRYLIKTRGQQVTLSCSPISGHRSVSWYQQTPGQGLQFLFEYFSETQRNKGNFPGRFSGRQFSNSRSEMNVSTLELGDSALYLCASSLGLDRGLIFGSGTRLTVV.

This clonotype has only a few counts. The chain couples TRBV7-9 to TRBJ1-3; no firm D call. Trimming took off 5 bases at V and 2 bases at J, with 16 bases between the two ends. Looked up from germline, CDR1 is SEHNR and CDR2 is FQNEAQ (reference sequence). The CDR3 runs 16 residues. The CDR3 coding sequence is TGTGCCAGCAGCCAAATAACCGGGCCAACTGGAAACACCATATATTTT. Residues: CASSQITGPTGNTIYF.

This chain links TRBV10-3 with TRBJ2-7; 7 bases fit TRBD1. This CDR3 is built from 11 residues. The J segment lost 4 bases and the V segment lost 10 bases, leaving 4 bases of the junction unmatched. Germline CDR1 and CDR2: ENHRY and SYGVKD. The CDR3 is CATRTGYEQYV. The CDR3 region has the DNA TGTGCCACAAGGACAGGTTACGAGCAGTACGTC.